This T cell receptor beta chain was sequenced during a study of cytomegalovirus exposure and HLA in healthy donors. Study-wide points: There were several of the most significant clusters that appeared linked to common viral pathogens in a later analysis.

As for this clone: Antigen unknown.

The PCR had 60 Vbeta and 13 Jbeta primers. Here immunoSEQ multiplex PCR was the method, and the copy in TCRdb shows in-frame clones only, minus some. This sample contains around 150,000 clones. The CDR3 is 14 residues long. The J segment lost 6 bases and the V segment lost 4 bases, leaving 3 bases of the junction unmatched. CDR1 and CDR2 from the germline V gene are SGHRS and YFSETQ. Specimen: PBMCs. This clonotype originated in a woman in her sixties in good health and CMV-seronegative. This rearrangement joins TRBV5-1 to TRBJ2-2, with TRBD1 identical over 10 bases. CDR3 sequence (DNA): TGCGCCAGCAGCGCGACAGGGGGCCCCGGGGAGCTGTTTTTT. Protein product: CASSATGGPGELFF.